This TCR beta chain was documented in a study of tumour-infiltrating T cells in Burkitt lymphoma. For the study at large: Overall and progression-free survival were predicted by productive clonality.

Germline CDR1 and CDR2: LNHDA and SQIVND (reference sequence). Trimming shortened V by 5 bases and J by 0 bases, and 11 bases separated the two germline ends. The CDR3 runs 15 residues. Only in-frame clones appear in the TCRdb table, and some are missing; sequencing was by immunoSEQ multiplex PCR. Among fewer than 5,500 clones listed, 84% were seen once. The chain carries TRBV19 and TRBJ1-5; D not certain. The clonotype was recovered from a human donor with diffuse large B-cell lymphoma. Some clones in this sample may be carry-over from other donors' samples. The sample was tumor tissue. CDR3 sequence (DNA): TGTGCCAGTAGTCGAGACGGATATAGCAATCAGCCCCAGCATTTT. Its translation: CASSRDGYSNQPQHF.